This TCR beta chain was sequenced during a study of blood T cell repertoires in COVID-19. Study summary: Some COVID-19 samples were acute and others convalescent; all came from the United States, Italy and Spain. The analysed material was cDNA or gDNA that came from T cells, B-cell-depleted T cells, or PBMCs.

Authors' data handling: By means of reference gene primer amplification, nucleated cell counts were estimated. Profiling relied on immunoSEQ multiplex PCR, and the TCRdb table lists in-frame clones only, not all of them. V, J and clone size are taken as reported in that table, and D and trimming were inferred from the DNA itself. In the table there are approximately 250,000 clones, roughly 89% of which are singletons. V lost 6 bases and J 0 bases, leaving 17 bases between the germline ends. CDR3 length: 16 amino acids. In germline, CDR1 is LNHDA, CDR2 SQIVND (reference sequence). The V gene is TRBV19, the J gene TRBJ2-5, with D perhaps matching TRBD2 (6 bases). The clonotype was recovered from a woman aged 40 to 50 who had recovered from COVID-19. What was sequenced was peripheral blood. CDR3 amino acids: CASSPLEGRDQETQYF. For the CDR3, the DNA is TGTGCCAGTAGCCCACTGGAGGGCAGGGACCAAGAGACCCAGTACTTC.